The TCR beta chain under discussion was sequenced for a study of tumor-infiltrating lymphocytes in primary liver carcinoma. Overall study: Primary liver carcinomas in the patients were surgically resected.

On this clonotype: The antigen is not known. The junction differs from germline at one of its ends, possibly a read error.

CDR3 length: 14 amino acids. Germline V gene data show CDR1 as SGHAT and CDR2 as FQNNGV. Out of unsorted whole blood came the blood RNA, and germline DNA was extracted as well. General study points: In tumor-adjacent and tumor-blood pairs, overlap was lower than in tumor region pairs. Significantly greater top-250-clone fractions characterized tumors relative to blood (p = 0.039).

The input was approximately 500 ng total RNA; TCR beta cDNA was made from it with a constant-region primer. Three nested multiplex PCR rounds of slightly modified ARM-PCR generated TCR beta libraries. The first two PCR rounds, approximately 10 cycles each, used TRBV1-TRBV30 forward primers and a C-beta reverse primer. MiXCR, applied by TCRdb to the multiplex PCR reads, yields one record per CDR3 protein. The sample contains 300,000 to 350,000 distinct CDR3 sequences, about 65% of which appear only once. The material sequenced was peripheral blood. The source of this sequence is a man between 40 and 49 years old with primary liver carcinoma and hepatitis B virus infection. The chain uses TRBV11-2 and TRBJ2-5; no clear D. CDR3 region: CASSSTAAKRTQHF. For the CDR3, the DNA is TGTGCCAGCAGCTCAACGGCAGCCAAGAGAACCCAGCACTTC. The complete variable domain, with remaining parts taken from reference TRBV11-2 and TRBJ2-5, reads EAGVAQSPRYKIIEKRQSVAFWCNPISGHATLYWYQQILGQGPKLLIQFQNNGVVDDSQLPKDRFSAERLKGVDSTLKIQPAKLEDSAVYLCASSSTAAKRTQHFGPGTRLLVL.